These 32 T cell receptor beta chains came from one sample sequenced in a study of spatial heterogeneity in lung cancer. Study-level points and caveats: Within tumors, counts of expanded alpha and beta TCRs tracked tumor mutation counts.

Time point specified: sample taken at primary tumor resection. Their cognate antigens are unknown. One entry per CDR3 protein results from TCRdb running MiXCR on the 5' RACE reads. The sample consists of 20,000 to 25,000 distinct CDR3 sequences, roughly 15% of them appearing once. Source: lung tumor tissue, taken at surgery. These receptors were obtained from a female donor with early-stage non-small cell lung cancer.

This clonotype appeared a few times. CDR3 DNA: TGTGCCAGCAGCCAATCCTCAGATACGCAGTATTTT. It encodes CASSQSSDTQYF. The chain recombines TRBV13 with TRBJ2-3, with D unresolved. The CDR3 is 12 residues long. Trimming cost V 5 bases and J 4 bases, with 7 bases left between them. The germline CDR1 and CDR2 sequences are PRHDT and FYEKMQ (reference sequence).

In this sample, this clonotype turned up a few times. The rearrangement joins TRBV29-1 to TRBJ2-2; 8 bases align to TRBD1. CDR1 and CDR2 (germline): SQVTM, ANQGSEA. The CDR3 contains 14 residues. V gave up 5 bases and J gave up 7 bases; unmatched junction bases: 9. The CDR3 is CSVRPGGVGGELFF. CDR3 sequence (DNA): TGCAGCGTTAGACCAGGGGGCGTAGGCGGGGAGCTGTTTTTT.

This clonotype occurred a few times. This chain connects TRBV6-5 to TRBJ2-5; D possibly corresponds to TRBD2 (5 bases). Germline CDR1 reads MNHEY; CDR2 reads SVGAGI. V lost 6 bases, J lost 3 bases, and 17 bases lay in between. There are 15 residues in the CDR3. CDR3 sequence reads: CASSSREGLKETQYF. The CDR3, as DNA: TGTGCCAGCAGCTCCAGAGAGGGTTTGAAAGAGACCCAGTACTTC.

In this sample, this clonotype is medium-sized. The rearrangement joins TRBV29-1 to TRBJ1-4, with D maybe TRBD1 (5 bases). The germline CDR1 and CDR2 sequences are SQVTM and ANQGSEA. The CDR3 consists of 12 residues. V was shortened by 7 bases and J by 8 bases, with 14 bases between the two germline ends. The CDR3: CSASGTGEKLFF. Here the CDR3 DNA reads TGCAGCGCCTCCGGGACCGGGGAAAAACTGTTTTTT.

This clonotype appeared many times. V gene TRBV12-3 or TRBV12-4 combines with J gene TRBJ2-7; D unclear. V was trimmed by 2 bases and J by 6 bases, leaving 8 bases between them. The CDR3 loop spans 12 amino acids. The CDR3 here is CASSLRWREQYF. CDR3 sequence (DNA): TGTGCCAGCAGTTTACGGTGGCGCGAGCAGTACTTC.

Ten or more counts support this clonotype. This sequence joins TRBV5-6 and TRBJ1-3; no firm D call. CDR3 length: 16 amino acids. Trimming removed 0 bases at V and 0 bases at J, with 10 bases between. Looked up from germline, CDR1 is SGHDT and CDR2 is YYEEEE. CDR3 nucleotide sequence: TGTGCCAGCAGCTTGGGAGCCACGCTCTCTGGAAACACCATATATTTT. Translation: CASSLGATLSGNTIYF.

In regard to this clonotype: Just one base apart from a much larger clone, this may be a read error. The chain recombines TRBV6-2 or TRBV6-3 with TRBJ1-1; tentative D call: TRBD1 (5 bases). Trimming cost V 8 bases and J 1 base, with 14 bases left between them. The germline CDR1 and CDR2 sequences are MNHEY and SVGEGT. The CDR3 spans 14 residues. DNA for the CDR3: TGTGCCAGCCATTTACTAGGACAGAACACTGAAGCTTTCTTT. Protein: CASHLLGQNTEAFF.

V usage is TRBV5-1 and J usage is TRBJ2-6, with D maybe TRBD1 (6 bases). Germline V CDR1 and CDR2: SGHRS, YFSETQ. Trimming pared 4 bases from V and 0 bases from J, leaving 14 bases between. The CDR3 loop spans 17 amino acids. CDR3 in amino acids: CASSTGDTSSGANVLTF. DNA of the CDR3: TGCGCCAGCAGCACCGGGGACACCAGCTCTGGGGCCAACGTCCTGACTTTC.

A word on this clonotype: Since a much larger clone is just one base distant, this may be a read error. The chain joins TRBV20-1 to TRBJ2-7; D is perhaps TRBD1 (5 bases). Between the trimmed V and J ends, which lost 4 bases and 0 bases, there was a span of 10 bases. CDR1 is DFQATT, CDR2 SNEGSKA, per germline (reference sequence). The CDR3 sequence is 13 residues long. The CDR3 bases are TGCAGTGCTATGTACAGGAGCTCCTACGAGCAGTACTTC. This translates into CSAMYRSSYEQYF.

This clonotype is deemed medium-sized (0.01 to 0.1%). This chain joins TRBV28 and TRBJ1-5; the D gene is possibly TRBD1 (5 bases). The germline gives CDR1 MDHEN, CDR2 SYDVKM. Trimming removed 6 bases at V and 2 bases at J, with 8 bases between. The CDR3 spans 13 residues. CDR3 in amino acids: CASRTGGNQPQHF. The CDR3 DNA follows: TGTGCCAGCAGGACGGGGGGCAATCAGCCCCAGCATTTT. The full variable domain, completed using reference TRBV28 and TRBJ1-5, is DVKVTQSSRYLVKRTGEKVFLECVQDMDHENMFWYRQDPGLGLRLIYFSYDVKMKEKGDIPEGYSVSREKKERFSLILESASTNQTSMYLCASRTGGNQPQHFGDGTRLSIL.

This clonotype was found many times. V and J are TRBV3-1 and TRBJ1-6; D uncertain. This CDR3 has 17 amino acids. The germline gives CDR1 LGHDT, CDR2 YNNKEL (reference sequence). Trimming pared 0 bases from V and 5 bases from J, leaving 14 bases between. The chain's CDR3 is CASSQDWAAPDNSPLHF. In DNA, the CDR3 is TGTGCCAGCAGCCAAGATTGGGCTGCACCTGATAATTCACCCCTCCACTTT.

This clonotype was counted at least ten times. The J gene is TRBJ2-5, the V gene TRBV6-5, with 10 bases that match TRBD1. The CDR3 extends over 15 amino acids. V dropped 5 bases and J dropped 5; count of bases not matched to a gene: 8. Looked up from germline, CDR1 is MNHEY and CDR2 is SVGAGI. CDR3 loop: CASSRRQGAVETQYF. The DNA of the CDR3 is TGTGCCAGCAGTCGTAGACAGGGGGCTGTCGAGACCCAGTACTTC.

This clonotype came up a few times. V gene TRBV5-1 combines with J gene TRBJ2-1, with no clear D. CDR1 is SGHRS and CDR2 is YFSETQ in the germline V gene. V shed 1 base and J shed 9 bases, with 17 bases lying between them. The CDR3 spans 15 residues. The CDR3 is CASSLRGSVLGEQFF. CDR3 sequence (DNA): TGCGCCAGCAGCTTGAGAGGATCTGTCCTTGGTGAGCAGTTCTTC.

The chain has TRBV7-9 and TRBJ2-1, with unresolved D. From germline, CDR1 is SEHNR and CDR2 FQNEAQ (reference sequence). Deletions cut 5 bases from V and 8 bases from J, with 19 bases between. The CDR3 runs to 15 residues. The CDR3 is CASSPLLGVTHEQFF. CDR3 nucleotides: TGTGCCAGCAGCCCTCTCCTAGGAGTCACCCATGAGCAGTTCTTC. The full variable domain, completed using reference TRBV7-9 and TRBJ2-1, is DTGVSQNPRHKITKRGQNVTFRCDPISEHNRLYWYRQTLGQGPEFLTYFQNEAQLEKSRLLSDRFSAERPKGSFSTLEIQRTEQGDSAMYLCASSPLLGVTHEQFFGPGTRLTVL.

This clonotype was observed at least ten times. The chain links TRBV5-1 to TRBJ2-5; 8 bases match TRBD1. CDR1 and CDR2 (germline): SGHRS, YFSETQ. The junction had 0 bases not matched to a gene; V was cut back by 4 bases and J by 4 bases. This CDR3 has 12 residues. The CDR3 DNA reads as TGCGCCAGCAGCGACAGGGGAGAGACCCAGTACTTC. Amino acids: CASSDRGETQYF.

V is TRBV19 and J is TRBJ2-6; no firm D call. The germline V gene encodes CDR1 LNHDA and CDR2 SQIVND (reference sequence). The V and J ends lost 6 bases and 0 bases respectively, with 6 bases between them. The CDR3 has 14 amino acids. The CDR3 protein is CASRPTSGANVLTF. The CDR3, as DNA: TGTGCCAGTAGGCCAACCTCTGGGGCCAACGTCCTGACTTTC.

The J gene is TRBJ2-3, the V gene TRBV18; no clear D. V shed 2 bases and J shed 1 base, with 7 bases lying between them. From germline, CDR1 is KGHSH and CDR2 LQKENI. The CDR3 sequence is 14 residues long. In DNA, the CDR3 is TGTGCCAGCTCACCAGTCCAGGGCACAGATACGCAGTATTTT. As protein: CASSPVQGTDTQYF. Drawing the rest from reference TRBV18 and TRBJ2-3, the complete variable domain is NAGVMQNPRHLVRRRGQEARLRCSPMKGHSHVYWYRQLPEEGLKFMVYLQKENIIDESGMPKERFSAEFPKEGPSILRIQQVVRGDSAAYFCASSPVQGTDTQYFGPGTRLTVL.

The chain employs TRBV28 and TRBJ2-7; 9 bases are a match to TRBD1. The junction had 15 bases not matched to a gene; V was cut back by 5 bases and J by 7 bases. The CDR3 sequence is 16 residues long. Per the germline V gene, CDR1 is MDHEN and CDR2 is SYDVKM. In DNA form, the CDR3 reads TGTGCCAGCAGTCCGATTGGACAGGGGCTTTTAGGGGAGCAGTACTTC. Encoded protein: CASSPIGQGLLGEQYF.

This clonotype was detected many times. The DNA of the CDR3 is TGTGCCAGCTCATCACTAGCGGGGGTCCAAGAGACCCAGTACTTC. This codes for CASSSLAGVQETQYF. The rearrangement uses TRBV18 and TRBJ2-5; 11 bases match TRBD2. V lost 5 bases and J lost 1; bases outside the gene matches: 3. From germline, CDR1 is KGHSH and CDR2 LQKENI. The CDR3 extends over 15 amino acids.

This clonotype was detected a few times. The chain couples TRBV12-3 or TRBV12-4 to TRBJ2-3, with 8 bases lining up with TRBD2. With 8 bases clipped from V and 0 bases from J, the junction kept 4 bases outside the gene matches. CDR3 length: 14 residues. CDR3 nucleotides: TGTGCCAGCCTTAGCGGGACTAGCACAGATACGCAGTATTTT. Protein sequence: CASLSGTSTDTQYF.

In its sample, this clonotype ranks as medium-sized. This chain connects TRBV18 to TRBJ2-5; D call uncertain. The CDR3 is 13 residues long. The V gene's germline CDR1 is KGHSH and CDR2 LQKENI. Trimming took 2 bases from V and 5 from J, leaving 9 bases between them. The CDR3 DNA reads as TGTGCCAGCTCACCATTCTTATCGGAGACCCAGTACTTC. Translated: CASSPFLSETQYF.

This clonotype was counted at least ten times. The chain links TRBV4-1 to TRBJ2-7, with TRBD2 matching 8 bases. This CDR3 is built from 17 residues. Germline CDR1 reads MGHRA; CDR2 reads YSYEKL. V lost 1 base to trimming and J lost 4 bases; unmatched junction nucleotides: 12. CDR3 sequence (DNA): TGCGCCAGCAGCCAAGCCTGGGCCAGCGGGAGTTTTTACGAGCAGTACTTC. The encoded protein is CASSQAWASGSFYEQYF.

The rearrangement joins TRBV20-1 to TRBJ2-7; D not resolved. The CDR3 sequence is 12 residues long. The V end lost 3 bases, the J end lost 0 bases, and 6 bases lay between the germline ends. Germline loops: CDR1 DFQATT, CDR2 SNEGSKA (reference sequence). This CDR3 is CSARRSSYEQYF. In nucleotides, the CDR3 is TGCAGTGCTAGGCGGAGCTCCTACGAGCAGTACTTC.

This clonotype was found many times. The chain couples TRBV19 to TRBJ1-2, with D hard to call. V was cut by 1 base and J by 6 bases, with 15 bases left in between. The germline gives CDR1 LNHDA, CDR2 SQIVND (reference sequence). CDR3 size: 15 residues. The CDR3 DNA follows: TGTGCCAGTAGTATAGGCCTGGCATCGGGAGATGGCTACACCTTC. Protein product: CASSIGLASGDGYTF.

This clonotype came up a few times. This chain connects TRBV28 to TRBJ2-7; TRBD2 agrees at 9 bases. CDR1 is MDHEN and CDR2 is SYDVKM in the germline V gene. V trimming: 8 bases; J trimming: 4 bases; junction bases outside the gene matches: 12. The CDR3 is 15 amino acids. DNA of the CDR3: TGTGCCAGCTCATGGCGGGAGGGCCTAATGTACGAGCAGTACTTC. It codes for CASSWREGLMYEQYF. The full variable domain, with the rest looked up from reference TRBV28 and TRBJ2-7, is DVKVTQSSRYLVKRTGEKVFLECVQDMDHENMFWYRQDPGLGLRLIYFSYDVKMKEKGDIPEGYSVSREKKERFSLILESASTNQTSMYLCASSWREGLMYEQYFGPGTRLTVT.

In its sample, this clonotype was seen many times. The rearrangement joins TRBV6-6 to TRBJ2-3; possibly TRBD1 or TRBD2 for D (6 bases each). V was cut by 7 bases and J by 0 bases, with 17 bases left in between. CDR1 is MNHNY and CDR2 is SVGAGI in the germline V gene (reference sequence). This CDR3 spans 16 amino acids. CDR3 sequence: CASTGFGGPSTDTQYF. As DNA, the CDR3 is TGTGCCAGCACCGGATTTGGGGGGCCCAGCACAGATACGCAGTATTTT.

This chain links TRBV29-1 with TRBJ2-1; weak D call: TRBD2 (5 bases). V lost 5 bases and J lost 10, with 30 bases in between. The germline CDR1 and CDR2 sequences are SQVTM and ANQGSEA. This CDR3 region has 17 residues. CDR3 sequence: CSVPTTVGVGRGGEQFF. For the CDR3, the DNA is TGCAGCGTTCCAACCACGGTCGGGGTGGGGAGAGGCGGGGAGCAGTTCTTC.

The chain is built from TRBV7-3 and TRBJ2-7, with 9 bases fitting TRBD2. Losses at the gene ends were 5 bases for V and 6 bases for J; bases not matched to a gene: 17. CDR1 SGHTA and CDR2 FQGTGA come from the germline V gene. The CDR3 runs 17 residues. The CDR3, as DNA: TGTGCCAGCAGCCCCTCCGGGGGGCGGGAGGGCCTGCGCGAGCAGTACTTC. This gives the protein CASSPSGGREGLREQYF.

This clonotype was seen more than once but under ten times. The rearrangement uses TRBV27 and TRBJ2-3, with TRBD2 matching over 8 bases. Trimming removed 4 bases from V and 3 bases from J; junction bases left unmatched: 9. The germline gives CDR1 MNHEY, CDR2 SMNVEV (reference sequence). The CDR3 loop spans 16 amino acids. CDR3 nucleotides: TGTGCCAGCAGTTCCGCCCGACTAGCGCCAACAGATACGCAGTATTTT. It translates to CASSSARLAPTDTQYF.

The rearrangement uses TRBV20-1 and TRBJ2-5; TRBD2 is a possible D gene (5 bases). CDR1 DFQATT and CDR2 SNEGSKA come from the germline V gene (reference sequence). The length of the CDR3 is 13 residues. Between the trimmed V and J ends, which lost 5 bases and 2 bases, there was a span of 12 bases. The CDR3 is CSALREAQETQYF. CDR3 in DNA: TGCAGTGCTCTCCGGGAAGCACAAGAGACCCAGTACTTC.

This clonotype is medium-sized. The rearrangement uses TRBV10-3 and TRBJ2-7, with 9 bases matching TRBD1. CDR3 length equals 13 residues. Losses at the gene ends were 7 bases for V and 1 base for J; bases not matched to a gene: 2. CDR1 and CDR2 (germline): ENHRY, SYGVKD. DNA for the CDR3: TGTGCCATCACGGGACAGGGATCCTACGAGCAGTACTTC. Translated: CAITGQGSYEQYF.

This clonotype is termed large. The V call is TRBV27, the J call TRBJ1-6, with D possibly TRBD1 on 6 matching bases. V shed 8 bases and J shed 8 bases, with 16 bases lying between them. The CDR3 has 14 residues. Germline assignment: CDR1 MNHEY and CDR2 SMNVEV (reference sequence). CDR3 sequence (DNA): TGTGCCAGCGGCCAGAGGGGGGAAGATTCACCCCTCCACTTT. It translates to CASGQRGEDSPLHF.